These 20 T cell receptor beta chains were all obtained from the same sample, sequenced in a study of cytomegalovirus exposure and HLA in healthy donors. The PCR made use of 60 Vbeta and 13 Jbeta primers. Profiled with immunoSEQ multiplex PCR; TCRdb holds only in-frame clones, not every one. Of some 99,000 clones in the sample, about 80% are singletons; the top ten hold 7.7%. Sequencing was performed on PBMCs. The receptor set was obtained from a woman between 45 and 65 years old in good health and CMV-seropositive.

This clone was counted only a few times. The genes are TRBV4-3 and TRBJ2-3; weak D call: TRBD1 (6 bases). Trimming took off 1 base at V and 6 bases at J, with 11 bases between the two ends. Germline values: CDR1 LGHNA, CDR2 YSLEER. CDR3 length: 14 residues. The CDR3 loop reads CASSQVVQGDTQYF. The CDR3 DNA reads TGCGCCAGCAGCCAAGTGGTGCAGGGGGATACGCAGTATTTT.

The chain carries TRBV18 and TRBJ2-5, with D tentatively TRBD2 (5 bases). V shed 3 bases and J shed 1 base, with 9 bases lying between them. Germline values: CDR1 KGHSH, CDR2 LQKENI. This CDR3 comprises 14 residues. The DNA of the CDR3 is TGTGCCAGCTCACCCAGCAGCGGCCAAGAGACCCAGTACTTC. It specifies CASSPSSGQETQYF.

In DNA, the CDR3 is TGCGCCAGCAGCCGGGGGAGGGACTCCTACGAGCAGTACTTC. It translates to CASSRGRDSYEQYF. This chain links TRBV4-3 with TRBJ2-7, with 7 bases aligning to TRBD2. The CDR3 extends over 14 amino acids. In germline, CDR1 is LGHNA, CDR2 YSLEER. J was trimmed by 0 bases and V by 4 bases; bases with no gene match: 3.

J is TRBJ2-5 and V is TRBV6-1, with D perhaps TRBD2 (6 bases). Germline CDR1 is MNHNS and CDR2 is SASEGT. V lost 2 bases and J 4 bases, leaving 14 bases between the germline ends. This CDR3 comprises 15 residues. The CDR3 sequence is CASSESNWRGETQYF. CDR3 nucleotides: TGTGCCAGCAGTGAAAGTAATTGGAGGGGAGAGACCCAGTACTTC.

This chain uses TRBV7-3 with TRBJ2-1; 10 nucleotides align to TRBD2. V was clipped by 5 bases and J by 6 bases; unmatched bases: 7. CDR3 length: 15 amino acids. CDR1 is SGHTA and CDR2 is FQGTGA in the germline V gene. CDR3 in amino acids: CASSNGAGGFNEQFF. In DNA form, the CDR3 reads TGTGCCAGCAGCAACGGAGCGGGGGGGTTCAATGAGCAGTTCTTC.

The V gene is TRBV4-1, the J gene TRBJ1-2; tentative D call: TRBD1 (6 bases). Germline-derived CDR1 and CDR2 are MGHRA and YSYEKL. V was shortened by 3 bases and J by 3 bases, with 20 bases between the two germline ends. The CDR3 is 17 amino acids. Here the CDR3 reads CASSHSRGGRQDYGYTF. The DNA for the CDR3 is TGCGCCAGCAGCCACAGCCGGGGGGGCAGACAGGACTATGGCTACACCTTC.

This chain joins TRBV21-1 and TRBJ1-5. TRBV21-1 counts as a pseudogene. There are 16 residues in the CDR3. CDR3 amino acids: CASSEKEGSSNQPQHF. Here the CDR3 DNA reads TGTGCCAGCAGCGAAAAAGAGGGAAGTAGCAATCAGCCCCAGCATTTT.

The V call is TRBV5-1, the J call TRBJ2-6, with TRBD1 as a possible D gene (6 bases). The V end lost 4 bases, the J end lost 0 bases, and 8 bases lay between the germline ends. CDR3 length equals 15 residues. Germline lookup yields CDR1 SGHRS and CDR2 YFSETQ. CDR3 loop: CASSPDSSGANVLTF. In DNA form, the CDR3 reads TGCGCCAGCAGCCCGGACAGCTCTGGGGCCAACGTCCTGACTTTC.

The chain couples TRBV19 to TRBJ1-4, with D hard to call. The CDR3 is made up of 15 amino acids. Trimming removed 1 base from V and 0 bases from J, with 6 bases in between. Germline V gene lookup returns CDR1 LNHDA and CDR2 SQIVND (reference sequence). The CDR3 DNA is TGTGCCAGTAGTATAGGTCCAGCAACTAATGAAAAACTGTTTTTT. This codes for CASSIGPATNEKLFF.

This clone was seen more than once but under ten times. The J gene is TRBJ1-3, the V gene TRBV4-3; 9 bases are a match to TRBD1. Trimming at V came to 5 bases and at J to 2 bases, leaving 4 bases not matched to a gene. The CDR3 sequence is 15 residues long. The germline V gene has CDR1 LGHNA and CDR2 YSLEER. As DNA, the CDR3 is TGCGCCAGCAGCAGACAGGGGGGACCTGGAAACACCATATATTTT. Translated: CASSRQGGPGNTIYF.

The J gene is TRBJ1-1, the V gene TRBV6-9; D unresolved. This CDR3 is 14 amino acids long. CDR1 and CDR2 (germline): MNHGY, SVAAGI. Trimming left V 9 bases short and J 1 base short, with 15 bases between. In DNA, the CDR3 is TGTGCCAGGGGGAGTCCTTTCCCGAACACTGAAGCTTTCTTT. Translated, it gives CARGSPFPNTEAFF.

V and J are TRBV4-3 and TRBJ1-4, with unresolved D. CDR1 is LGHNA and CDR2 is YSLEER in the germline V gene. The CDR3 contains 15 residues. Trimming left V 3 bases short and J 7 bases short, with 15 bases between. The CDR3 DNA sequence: TGCGCCAGCAGCCATTCCCGAGGAATGATTGAAAAACTGTTTTTT. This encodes CASSHSRGMIEKLFF.

CDR3 coding DNA: TGTGCCAGCAGCTACACAGGGGGCGCTGGAAACACCATATATTTT. As protein: CASSYTGGAGNTIYF. The chain carries TRBV7-2 and TRBJ1-3; TRBD1 matches 9 bases. The CDR3 is 15 residues long. V shed 4 bases, J shed 2 bases, and the junction held 3 bases outside the gene matches. Per germline, CDR1 SGHTA and CDR2 FQGNSA.

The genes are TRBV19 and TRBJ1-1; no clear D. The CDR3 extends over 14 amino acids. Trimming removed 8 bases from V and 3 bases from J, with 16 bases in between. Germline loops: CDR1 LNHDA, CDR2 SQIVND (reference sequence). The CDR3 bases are TGTGCCAGTTCGTCTGCCACAGCCGACACTGAAGCTTTCTTT. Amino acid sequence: CASSSATADTEAFF.

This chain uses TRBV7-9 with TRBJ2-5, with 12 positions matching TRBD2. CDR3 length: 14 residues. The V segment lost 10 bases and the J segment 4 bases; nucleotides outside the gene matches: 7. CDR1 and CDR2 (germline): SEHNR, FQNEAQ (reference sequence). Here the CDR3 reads CATAPSGRGETQYF. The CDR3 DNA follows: TGTGCCACCGCGCCTAGCGGGAGGGGAGAGACCCAGTACTTC.

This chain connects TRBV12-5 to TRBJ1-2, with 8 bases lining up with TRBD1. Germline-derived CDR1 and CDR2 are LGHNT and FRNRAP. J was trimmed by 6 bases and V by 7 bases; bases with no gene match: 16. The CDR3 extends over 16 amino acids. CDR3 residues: CASALWSTDRVHGYTF. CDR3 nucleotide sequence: TGTGCTAGTGCTCTCTGGTCCACGGACAGGGTGCATGGCTACACCTTC.

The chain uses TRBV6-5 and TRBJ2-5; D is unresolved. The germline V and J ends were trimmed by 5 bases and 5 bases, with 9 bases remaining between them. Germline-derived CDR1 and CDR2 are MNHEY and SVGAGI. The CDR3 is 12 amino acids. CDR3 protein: CASSEARETQYF. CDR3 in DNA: TGTGCCAGCAGTGAAGCCCGGGAGACCCAGTACTTC.

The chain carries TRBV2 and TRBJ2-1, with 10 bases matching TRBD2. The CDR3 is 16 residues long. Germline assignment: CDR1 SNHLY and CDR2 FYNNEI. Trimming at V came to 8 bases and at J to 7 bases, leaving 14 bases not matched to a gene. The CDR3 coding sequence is TGTGCCAGCCGAACCGGGACTAGCGTTGGGAGGAATGAGCAGTTCTTC. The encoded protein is CASRTGTSVGRNEQFF.

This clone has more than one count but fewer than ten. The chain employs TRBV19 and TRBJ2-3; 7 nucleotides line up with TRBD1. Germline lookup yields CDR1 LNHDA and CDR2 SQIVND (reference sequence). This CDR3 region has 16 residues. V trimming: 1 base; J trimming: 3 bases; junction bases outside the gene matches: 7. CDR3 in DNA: TGTGCCAGTAGTATAGTGGACAGGACCATAACAGATACGCAGTATTTT. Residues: CASSIVDRTITDTQYF.

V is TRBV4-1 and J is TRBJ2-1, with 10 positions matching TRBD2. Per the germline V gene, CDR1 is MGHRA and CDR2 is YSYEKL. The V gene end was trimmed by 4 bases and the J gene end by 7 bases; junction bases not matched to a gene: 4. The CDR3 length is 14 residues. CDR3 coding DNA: TGCGCCAGCAGCCGGCTAGCGGGAGCAAATGAGCAGTTCTTC. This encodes CASSRLAGANEQFF.